These 14 T cell receptor beta chains were sequenced from one sample in a study of vaccination and CD4 T cells after COVID-19. Scientists ran DNA taken from cultured CD4+ T cells through the Oncomine TCR Beta short-read assay for sequencing. TCRdb reprocessed the PCR reads with MiXCR, giving one entry per CDR3 protein. The sample lists roughly 11,000 distinct CDR3 sequences, 40% to 45% occurring once. Noted treatment: approximately 9-day PBMC culture with coronavirus spike peptide pools or control peptides (ViraFEST assay). For these TCRs, the target antigens are not known. The material was CD4+ T cells from blood, cultured in vitro, obtained after SARS-CoV-2 vaccination. The receptors shown here come from a human donor who had recovered from COVID-19.

This clonotype came up a few times. The V call is TRBV20-1, the J call TRBJ2-7; TRBD2 matches at 10 bases. Unmatched junction bases numbered 9, after V lost 3 bases and J lost 7 bases. CDR1 DFQATT and CDR2 SNEGSKA come from the germline V gene (reference sequence). This CDR3 comprises 14 residues. Written as DNA, the CDR3 is TGCAGTGCTAGGGGCGAGCGGGGGGGGGTTGAGCAGTACTTC. Its protein product is CSARGERGGVEQYF.

The chain employs TRBV19 and TRBJ2-1; the match to TRBD2 covers 15 bases. Per the germline V gene, CDR1 is LNHDA and CDR2 is SQIVND (reference sequence). The trim removed 4 bases at V and 8 bases at J, leaving 3 bases unmatched. The CDR3 contains 15 residues. The CDR3 region has the DNA TGTGCCAGTAGTACGGGGACTAGCGGGAGGTATGAGCAGTTCTTC. It encodes CASSTGTSGRYEQFF. Full variable domain (remainder filled in from reference TRBV19 and TRBJ2-1): DGGITQSPKYLFRKEGQNVTLSCEQNLNHDAMYWYRQDPGQGLRLIYYSQIVNDFQKGDIAEGYSVSREKKESFPLTVTSAQKNPTAFYLCASSTGTSGRYEQFFGPGTRLTVL.

The chain couples TRBV19 to TRBJ2-5; the D gene could be TRBD1 or TRBD2 (5 bases each). CDR1 and CDR2 (germline): LNHDA, SQIVND (reference sequence). Trimming shortened V by 4 bases and J by 5 bases, and 17 bases separated the two germline ends. This CDR3 has 15 residues. CDR3 in amino acids: CASSTLRGLGETQYF. The CDR3 DNA reads as TGTGCCAGTAGTACCCTGAGGGGCCTGGGGGAGACCCAGTACTTC.

The chain is built from TRBV19 and TRBJ2-2, with D perhaps matching TRBD1 or TRBD2 (5 bases each). The CDR3 is 14 residues long. V was trimmed by 11 bases and J by 3 bases, leaving 16 bases between them. The germline gives CDR1 LNHDA, CDR2 SQIVND (reference sequence). The CDR3 reads CASHGTPYTGELFF. CDR3 DNA sequence: TGTGCCTCCCACGGGACGCCATACACCGGGGAGCTGTTTTTT.

This clonotype was seen only a few times. The chain is built from TRBV15 and TRBJ2-1, with a tentative D call TRBD1 (6 bases). The CDR3 has 15 residues. Germline V CDR1 and CDR2: LNHNV, YYDKDF (reference sequence). Trimming removed 5 bases at V and 2 bases at J, with 13 bases between. CDR3 in DNA: TGTGCCACCAGCCCTACCGGGACACCCTACAATGAGCAGTTCTTC. It is translated as CATSPTGTPYNEQFF.

The chain recombines TRBV7-2 with TRBJ2-1; the D call may be TRBD1 or TRBD2 (5 bases each). The CDR3 loop spans 12 amino acids. Germline CDR1 SGHTA, CDR2 FQGNSA. The germline V and J ends were trimmed by 5 bases and 7 bases, with 9 bases remaining between them. The CDR3 region is CASSRGVNEQFF. The CDR3 DNA is TGTGCCAGCAGCCGAGGGGTGAATGAGCAGTTCTTC.

The chain joins TRBV28 to TRBJ1-2; D call uncertain. The germline V gene has CDR1 MDHEN and CDR2 SYDVKM. Trimming shortened V by 2 bases and J by 4 bases, and 11 bases separated the two germline ends. This CDR3 region has 14 residues. CDR3 DNA sequence: TGTGCCAGCAGTTTAGGGGTTCGGGGCTATGGCTACACCTTC. It specifies CASSLGVRGYGYTF.

This clonotype was observed a few times. The chain has TRBV28 and TRBJ2-6; D is unclear. The CDR3 has 16 residues. V dropped 3 bases and J dropped 0 bases, with 9 bases sitting between them. The germline V gene encodes CDR1 MDHEN and CDR2 SYDVKM. In DNA form, the CDR3 reads TGTGCCAGCAGTTTCACCCTCCGCTCTGGGGCCAACGTCCTGACTTTC. Translation: CASSFTLRSGANVLTF.

The V gene is TRBV7-6, the J gene TRBJ2-1, with 10 bases that match TRBD2. The CDR3 extends over 14 amino acids. Germline CDR1 and CDR2: SGHVS and FNYEAQ. V was clipped by 5 bases and J by 6 bases; unmatched bases: 4. CDR3 nucleotide sequence: TGTGCCAGCAGCCCCAGGACTAGCGGCAATGAGCAGTTCTTC. This translates into CASSPRTSGNEQFF.

In its sample, this clonotype was seen a few times. V gene TRBV20-1 combines with J gene TRBJ1-1; no clear D gene. CDR1 is DFQATT and CDR2 is SNEGSKA in the germline V gene (reference sequence). The CDR3 runs 11 residues. V was shortened by 7 bases and J by 8 bases, with 14 bases between the two germline ends. As DNA, the CDR3 is TGCAGTGTATCGGCGGGCCTCGAAGCTTTCTTT. It codes for CSVSAGLEAFF.

CDR3 DNA sequence: TGTGCCACCAGTGATCCGGGACTAGCGACAAAAGAGACCCAGTACTTC. Its protein product is CATSDPGLATKETQYF. The rearrangement joins TRBV24-1 to TRBJ2-5; 10 bases are a match to TRBD2. The V gene end was trimmed by 3 bases and the J gene end by 3 bases; junction bases not matched to a gene: 6. The CDR3 contains 16 residues. Germline V gene data show CDR1 as KGHDR and CDR2 as SFDVKD.

This clonotype turned up a few times. The chain carries TRBV11-3 and TRBJ2-5, with a weak D call TRBD2 (5 bases). V lost 2 bases and J lost 5, with 9 bases in between. From germline, CDR1 is SGHNT and CDR2 YENEEA. This CDR3 has 13 amino acids. The CDR3 sequence: CASSLSAGETQYF. The CDR3 bases are TGTGCCAGCAGCTTAAGTGCGGGCGAGACCCAGTACTTC.

By sample fraction, this clonotype is large. The gene calls are TRBV7-2 and TRBJ1-1; 8 nucleotides align to TRBD1. CDR3 length: 15 amino acids. Germline V gene data show CDR1 as SGHTA and CDR2 as FQGNSA. The V gene end was trimmed by 2 bases and the J gene end by 4 bases; junction bases not matched to a gene: 6. Here the CDR3 reads CASSLQGAWITEAFF. In nucleotides, the CDR3 is TGTGCCAGCAGCTTACAGGGGGCTTGGATCACTGAAGCTTTCTTT.

This clonotype was picked up a small number of times. This chain connects TRBV28 to TRBJ2-7; tentative D call: TRBD2 (6 bases). CDR1 is MDHEN and CDR2 is SYDVKM in the germline V gene. Deletions cut 6 bases from V and 3 bases from J, with 18 bases between. This CDR3 contains 15 residues. The CDR3 sequence: CASRGGATPNYEQYF. CDR3 nucleotides: TGTGCCAGCAGAGGAGGGGCCACGCCAAACTACGAGCAGTACTTC.